This record concerns one T cell receptor beta chain sequence. The data derive from a study of blood T cell repertoires in COVID-19. Across the whole study: From T cells, B-cell-depleted T cells, or PBMCs came the material, which was cDNA or gDNA.

TCRdb's table, derived via immunoSEQ multiplex PCR, lists solely in-frame clones and lacks some. The sample includes hundreds of thousands of clones, 70% to 90% seen only once; the top ten take 0.75% to 1%. V was trimmed by 4 bases and J by 3 bases, leaving 15 bases between them. The length of the CDR3 is 14 residues. In germline, CDR1 is GTSNPN, CDR2 SVGIG (reference sequence). Recruitment covered about 25 US areas and drew participants whose ages spanned about 18 to 95 years. The sequenced sample consisted of PBMCs or T cells enriched from blood (not recorded which). This clonotype originated in a woman between 25 and 40 years old who had recovered from COVID-19. V gene TRBV30 combines with J gene TRBJ1-1; no clear D gene. The CDR3 bases are TGTGCCTGGATCCCCCGGGCCGGGGACACTGAAGCTTTCTTT. As protein: CAWIPRAGDTEAFF.